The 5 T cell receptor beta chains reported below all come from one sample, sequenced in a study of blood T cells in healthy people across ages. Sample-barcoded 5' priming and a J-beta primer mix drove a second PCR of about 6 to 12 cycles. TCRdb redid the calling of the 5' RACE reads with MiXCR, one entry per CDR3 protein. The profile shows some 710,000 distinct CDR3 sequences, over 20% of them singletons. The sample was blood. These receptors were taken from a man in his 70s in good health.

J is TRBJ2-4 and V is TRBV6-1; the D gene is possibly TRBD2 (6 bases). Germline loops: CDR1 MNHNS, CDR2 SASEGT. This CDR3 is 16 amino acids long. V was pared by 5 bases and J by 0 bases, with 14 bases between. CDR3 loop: CASSQEGQLAKNIQYF. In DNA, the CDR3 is TGTGCCAGCAGTCAGGAGGGTCAACTAGCCAAAAACATTCAGTACTTC.

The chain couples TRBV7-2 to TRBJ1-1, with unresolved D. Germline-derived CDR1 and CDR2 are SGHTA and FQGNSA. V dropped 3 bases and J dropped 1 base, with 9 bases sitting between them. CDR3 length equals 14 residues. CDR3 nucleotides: TGTGCCAGCAGCTTGCTACGACAGAACACTGAAGCTTTCTTT. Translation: CASSLLRQNTEAFF.

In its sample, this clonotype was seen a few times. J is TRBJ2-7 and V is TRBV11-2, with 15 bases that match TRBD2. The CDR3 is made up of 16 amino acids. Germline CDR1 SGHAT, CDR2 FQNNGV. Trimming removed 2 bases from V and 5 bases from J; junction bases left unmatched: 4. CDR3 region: CASSLRRTSGGDEQYF. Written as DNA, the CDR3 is TGTGCCAGCAGCTTACGACGGACTAGCGGGGGGGACGAGCAGTACTTC.

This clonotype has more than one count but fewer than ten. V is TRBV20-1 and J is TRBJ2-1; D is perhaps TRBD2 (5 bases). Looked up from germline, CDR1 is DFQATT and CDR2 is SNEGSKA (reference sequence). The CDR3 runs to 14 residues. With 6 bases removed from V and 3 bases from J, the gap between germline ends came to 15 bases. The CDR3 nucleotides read TGCAGTGCCAGGACTCGAACCCTCTACAATGAGCAGTTCTTC. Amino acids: CSARTRTLYNEQFF.

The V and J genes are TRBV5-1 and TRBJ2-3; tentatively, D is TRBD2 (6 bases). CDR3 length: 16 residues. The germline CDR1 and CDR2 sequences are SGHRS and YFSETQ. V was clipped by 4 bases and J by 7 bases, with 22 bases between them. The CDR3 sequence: CASSLLARKIGNTQYF. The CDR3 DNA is TGCGCCAGCAGCCTTCTAGCGCGGAAGATCGGGAATACGCAGTATTTT.